This T cell receptor beta chain was recovered during a study of blood T cell repertoires in COVID-19. In the study overall: T cells, B-cell-depleted T cells, or PBMCs supplied cDNA or gDNA.

Repertoires were generated with immunoSEQ multiplex PCR, while TCRdb's copy carries only in-frame clones and drops some. Of some 140,000 clones listed, roughly 80% are singletons. Each participant's cohort was designated according to participant-reported clinical history. V lost 0 bases and J 7 bases, leaving 7 bases between the germline ends. The CDR3 sequence is 13 residues long. Germline V gene sequence: CDR1 SGHTA, CDR2 FQGNSA. This receptor was obtained from a man aged 45-60 years who had recovered from COVID-19. This chain links TRBV7-2 with TRBJ1-5; D is ambiguous. What was sequenced was PBMCs or T cells enriched from blood (not recorded which). CDR3 nucleotides: TGTGCCAGCAGCTTAGCGACACTCCAGCCCCAGCATTTT. This sequence encodes CASSLATLQPQHF.